Listed here are 12 T cell receptor beta chains from one sample, sequenced in a study of T cells in localized non-small cell lung cancer. Measured with immunoSEQ multiplex PCR; TCRdb has only the in-frame clones, and not every one. The table records roughly 1,200 clones, 23% of them present only once. Specimen: normal lung tissue next to the tumor, collected before any cancer treatment. Receptors were obtained from a man aged 35-75 years with stage I lung adenocarcinoma.

This chain uses TRBV19 with TRBJ2-4; 7 bases map to TRBD1. The germline CDR1 and CDR2 sequences are LNHDA and SQIVND (reference sequence). CDR3 length: 17 residues. With V trimmed by 4 bases and J by 6 bases, 15 bases remained unmatched. As DNA, the CDR3 is TGTGCCAGTAGTACTCGGACAGGTGGATCGTACTCAAACATTCAGTACTTC. Translating gives CASSTRTGGSYSNIQYF.

The rearrangement links TRBV19 to TRBJ1-2, with D unclear. Trimming stripped 1 base from V and 4 bases from J, with 13 bases between. This CDR3 contains 15 residues. Germline CDR1 LNHDA, CDR2 SQIVND (reference sequence). The CDR3 nucleotides are TGTGCCAGTAGTATAGGCAACGGGCCGGGCTATGGCTACACCTTC. Residues: CASSIGNGPGYGYTF. The full variable domain, in which reference TRBV19 and TRBJ1-2 provide the parts outside the CDR3, is DGGITQSPKYLFRKEGQNVTLSCEQNLNHDAMYWYRQDPGQGLRLIYYSQIVNDFQKGDIAEGYSVSREKKESFPLTVTSAQKNPTAFYLCASSIGNGPGYGYTFGSGTRLTVV.

V and J are TRBV10-2 and TRBJ2-5; D is possibly TRBD1 or TRBD2 (5 bases each). The V gene lost 6 bases and the J gene lost 5 bases, with 22 bases spanning the gap. The germline CDR1 and CDR2 sequences are WSHSY and SAAADI. CDR3 length equals 16 residues. This chain's CDR3 is CASRSTRQSPAETQYF. The DNA of the CDR3 is TGCGCCAGCAGGAGCACTAGACAGTCACCAGCGGAGACCCAGTACTTC.

The V and J genes are TRBV9 and TRBJ1-1; D unresolved. V gave up 0 bases and J gave up 8 bases, with 8 bases separating them. Germline loops: CDR1 SGDLS, CDR2 YYNGEE. This CDR3 comprises 12 residues. In DNA, the CDR3 is TGTGCCAGCAGCGTAGAGACAATAGAAGCTTTCTTT. It yields the protein CASSVETIEAFF. Full variable domain (outside the CDR3, taken from reference TRBV9 and TRBJ1-1): DSGVTQTPKHLITATGQRVTLRCSPRSGDLSVYWYQQSLDQGLQFLIQYYNGEERAKGNILERFSAQQFPDLHSELNLSSLELGDSALYFCASSVETIEAFFGQGTRLTVV.

This clone was seen more than once but under ten times. The CDR3, as DNA: TGTGCCAGCAGCGTATCAGGCATTCTGCACAATGAGCAGTTCTTC. Amino acids: CASSVSGILHNEQFF. The chain recombines TRBV9 with TRBJ2-1; D gene unclear. Deletions cut 1 base from V and 5 bases from J, with 13 bases between. Germline-derived CDR1 and CDR2 are SGDLS and YYNGEE. The CDR3 contains 15 residues.

The chain links TRBV11-3 to TRBJ1-2; a possible D gene is TRBD1 (5 bases). The CDR3 totals 15 residues. Between the trimmed V and J ends, which lost 5 bases and 3 bases, there was a span of 16 bases. The germline CDR1 and CDR2 sequences are SGHNT and YENEEA. The CDR3 DNA is TGTGCCAGCAGCCCAGGCCCCAGGGCGTACTATGGCTACACCTTC. Residues: CASSPGPRAYYGYTF.

CDR3 protein: CASSSVLTGELFF. In DNA form, the CDR3 reads TGTGCCAGCAGTTCTGTCCTAACCGGGGAGCTGTTTTTT. The chain combines TRBV6-8 with TRBJ2-2; unclear D gene. Germline V gene lookup returns CDR1 MNHGY and CDR2 SAAAGT. The CDR3 totals 13 residues. The ends were cut back, 4 bases at V and 5 bases at J, with 8 bases in the middle.

The J gene is TRBJ1-2, the V gene TRBV9, with D hard to call. Deletions cut 6 bases from V and 3 bases from J, with 12 bases between. The CDR3 consists of 13 residues. Germline-derived CDR1 and CDR2 are SGDLS and YYNGEE. CDR3 sequence reads: CASTPRRDYGYTF. In DNA form, the CDR3 reads TGTGCCAGCACCCCCCGGAGGGACTATGGCTACACCTTC.

The chain uses TRBV14 and TRBJ1-1; TRBD1 might be the D (6 bases). The germline V and J ends were trimmed by 1 base and 4 bases, with 10 bases remaining between them. Germline CDR1 and CDR2: SGHDN and FVKESK. CDR3 length equals 14 residues. The CDR3 loop reads CASSQVRGLTEAFF. CDR3 in DNA: TGTGCCAGCAGCCAAGTCAGGGGTCTCACTGAAGCTTTCTTT.

The CDR3: CASSQTPGDGAFF. The DNA for the CDR3 is TGCGCCAGCAGCCAAACCCCCGGGGACGGAGCTTTCTTT. The chain couples TRBV4-1 to TRBJ1-1; possible D gene TRBD1, 5 bases. The CDR3 length is 13 residues. Germline assignment: CDR1 MGHRA and CDR2 YSYEKL. V was pared by 2 bases and J by 10 bases, with 14 bases between.

This clone is categorized as large. This rearrangement joins TRBV6-8 to TRBJ1-1; the match to TRBD1 covers 7 bases. V dropped 5 bases and J dropped 1; count of bases not matched to a gene: 1. The CDR3 is made up of 13 amino acids. Germline V gene sequence: CDR1 MNHGY, CDR2 SAAAGT. The chain's CDR3 is CASSRTGNTEAFF. In DNA form, the CDR3 reads TGTGCCAGCAGTAGGACAGGGAACACTGAAGCTTTCTTT.

J is TRBJ1-4 and V is TRBV10-2; TRBD1 is a possible D gene (5 bases). The germline V and J ends were trimmed by 6 bases and 10 bases, with 15 bases remaining between them. Germline values: CDR1 WSHSY, CDR2 SAAADI. There are 13 residues in the CDR3. CDR3 DNA sequence: TGCGCCAGCAGAGCCGGGACTCAAGGAAAACTGTTTTTT. Amino acids: CASRAGTQGKLFF.